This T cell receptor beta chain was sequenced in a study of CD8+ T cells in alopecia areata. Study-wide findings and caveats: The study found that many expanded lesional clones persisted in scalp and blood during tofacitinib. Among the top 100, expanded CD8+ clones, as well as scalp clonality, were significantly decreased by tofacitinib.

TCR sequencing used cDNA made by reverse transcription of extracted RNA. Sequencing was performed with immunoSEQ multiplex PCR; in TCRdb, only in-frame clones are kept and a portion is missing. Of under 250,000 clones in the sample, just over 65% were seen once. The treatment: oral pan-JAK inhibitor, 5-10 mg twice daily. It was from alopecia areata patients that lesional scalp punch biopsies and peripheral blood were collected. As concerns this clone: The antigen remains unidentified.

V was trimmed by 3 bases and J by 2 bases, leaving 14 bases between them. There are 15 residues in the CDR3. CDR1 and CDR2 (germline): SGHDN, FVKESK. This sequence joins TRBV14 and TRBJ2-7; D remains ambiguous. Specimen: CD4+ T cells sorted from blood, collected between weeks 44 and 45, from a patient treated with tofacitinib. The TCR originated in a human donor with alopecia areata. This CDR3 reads CASSQYMGRAYEQYF. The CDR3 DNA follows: TGTGCCAGCAGCCAGTATATGGGCAGAGCCTACGAGCAGTACTTC.